This TCR beta chain was observed in a study of response to subunit inactivated influenza vaccine. Regarding the study as a whole: The authors suggested that few new T cells are recruited per seasonal influenza vaccination.

V lost 5 bases and J 12 bases, leaving 11 bases between the germline ends. From germline, CDR1 is MGHDK and CDR2 SYGVNS. The CDR3 covers 11 residues. Each CDR3 protein is one row after TCRdb ran MiXCR on the RT-PCR reads. The sample lists about 700,000 distinct CDR3 sequences, about 15% seen once, with 6% to 8% in the top ten. This clonotype was found a few times. Its antigen is unknown. The chain links TRBV25-1 to TRBJ2-1, with D uncertain. The source was PBMCs from blood, collected 14 to 15 days before vaccination. This receptor was obtained from a man aged 50 to 60 who received an inactivated influenza vaccine. The CDR3 sequence is CASSLGPRQFF. CDR3 nucleotides: TGTGCCAGCAGTTTAGGACCCAGGCAGTTCTTC.